The 7 T cell receptor beta chains given below trace back to one sample, sequenced in a study of blood T cells in healthy people across ages. Alongside a J-beta primer mix, a sample-barcoded 5' primer served in a second PCR lasting about 7 to 12 cycles. TCRdb processed the 5' RACE reads anew with MiXCR; each CDR3 protein has one entry. Here the sample spans approximately 800,000 distinct CDR3 sequences, approximately 67% being singletons. Sequenced sample: blood. These receptors originate from a man younger than 40 in good health.

The chain combines TRBV25-1 with TRBJ2-5; D is perhaps TRBD1 (5 bases). This CDR3 spans 14 amino acids. V gave up 1 base and J gave up 1 base, with 7 bases separating them. Germline assignment: CDR1 MGHDK and CDR2 SYGVNS. The CDR3 region has the DNA TGTGCCAGCAGTGAATCACAGGCCCAAGAGACCCAGTACTTC. Protein product: CASSESQAQETQYF.

To note about this clonotype: One end of the junction is discordant with germline, which a read error may explain. The chain recombines TRBV5-8 with TRBJ2-7; 10 bases fit TRBD2. The closer fit of TRBJ2-5 to the DNA end suggests the J call may be wrong. Per the germline V gene, CDR1 is SGHTS and CDR2 is YDEGEE. The length of the CDR3 is 17 residues. This chain's CDR3 is CASSSYDLAGVAKTQYF. CDR3 DNA sequence: TGCGCCAGCAGCTCCTACGACCTAGCGGGGGTGGCCAAGACCCAGTACTTC.

The chain uses TRBV29-1 and TRBJ2-3; TRBD2 is a possible D gene (6 bases). This CDR3 is 13 amino acids long. Trimming removed 6 bases from V and 1 base from J, with 11 bases in between. Looked up from germline, CDR1 is SQVTM and CDR2 is ANQGSEA. The CDR3 nucleotides read TGCAGCGTCCTGACGGGGGGCACAGATACGCAGTATTTT. It codes for CSVLTGGTDTQYF.

The rearrangement joins TRBV28 to TRBJ1-1; maybe TRBD1 (5 bases). Germline CDR1 is MDHEN and CDR2 is SYDVKM. This CDR3 region has 14 residues. The V end was cut by 1 base, the J end by 4 bases, with 10 bases between. The CDR3 is CASSLSFGATEAFF. The CDR3 DNA reads as TGTGCCAGCAGTTTATCCTTCGGGGCCACTGAAGCTTTCTTT.

This clonotype has a single count. The chain combines TRBV20-1 with TRBJ2-7, with TRBD1 matching over 9 bases. The DNA matches TRBJ2-5 better at its end, which makes the J call doubtful. Germline V gene data show CDR1 as DFQATT and CDR2 as SNEGSKA (reference sequence). The CDR3 covers 16 residues. The CDR3 is CSAREQGARGRETQYF. DNA of the CDR3: TGCAGTGCTAGAGAACAGGGGGCTCGGGGGAGAGAGACCCAGTACTTC.

The chain combines TRBV12-3 or TRBV12-4 with TRBJ1-5; no reliable D call. Trimming left V 6 bases short and J 6 bases short, with 15 bases between. CDR3 length equals 14 residues. The CDR3 loop reads CASSPPGMGQPQHF. The CDR3 bases are TGTGCCAGCAGCCCCCCTGGGATGGGTCAGCCCCAGCATTTT.

The V gene is TRBV7-3, the J gene TRBJ2-3; D is ambiguous. V lost 4 bases, J lost 4 bases, and 9 bases lay in between. CDR3 length equals 13 residues. Germline-derived CDR1 and CDR2 are SGHTA and FQGTGA. The CDR3 loop is CASSSGTSDTQYF. CDR3 nucleotides: TGTGCCAGCAGCTCGGGTACATCAGATACGCAGTATTTT.